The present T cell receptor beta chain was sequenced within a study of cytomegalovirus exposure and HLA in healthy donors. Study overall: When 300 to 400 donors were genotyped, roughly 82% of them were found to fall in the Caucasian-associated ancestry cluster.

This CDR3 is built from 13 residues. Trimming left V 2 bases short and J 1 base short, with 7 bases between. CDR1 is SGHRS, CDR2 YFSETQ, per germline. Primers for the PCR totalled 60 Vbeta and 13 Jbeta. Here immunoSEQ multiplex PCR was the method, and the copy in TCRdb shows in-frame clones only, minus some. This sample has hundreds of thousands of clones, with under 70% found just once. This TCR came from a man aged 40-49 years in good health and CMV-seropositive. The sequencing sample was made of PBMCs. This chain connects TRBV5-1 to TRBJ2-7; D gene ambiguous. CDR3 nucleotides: TGCGCCAGCAGCTTCCGGTCTTCCTACGAGCAGTACTTC. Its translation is CASSFRSSYEQYF.